This T cell receptor (beta chain) was found in a study of vaccination effects on CD4 cells after COVID-19. Study overall: Convalescent patient samples, from a couple of individuals, date to 16 days and one week before vaccination. Whole-study findings and limits: Clones arising from infection and from vaccination showed marked clonal contraction late after vaccination. The study had few convalescent patients and no early post-infection timepoints.

With respect to this clone: What it binds is not known.

Trimming pared 4 bases from V and 3 bases from J, leaving 8 bases between. This CDR3 has 12 amino acids. CDR1 and CDR2 (germline): SQVTM, ANQGSEA. Antigen-specific CD4+ T cells expanded by the ViraFEST assay with viral peptide pools were then sequenced. The culture ran for approximately 10 days, and then CD4+ T cells were isolated. This person caught SARS-CoV-2 sometime from March to December 2020, and PCR testing confirmed the infection. Using immunoSEQ multiplex PCR, the repertoire was profiled, and TCRdb retains in-frame clones only, with some absent. Of tens of thousands of clones in the sample, 72% were seen once.

The chain has TRBV29-1 and TRBJ2-3; no clear D. This sequence was found in a human donor who had a prior SARS-CoV-2 infection. The sequences come from CD4+ T cells from PBMCs cultured with a peptide pool, collected before COVID-19 vaccination. The DNA for the CDR3 is TGCAGCGTTGGGGCAGCGACAGATACGCAGTATTTT. Translated, it gives CSVGAATDTQYF.